This T cell receptor beta chain emerged from a study of technical replicates of blood from a few donors. Produced via immunoSEQ multiplex PCR; TCRdb's table is partial and in-frame only. Of about 80,000 clones in the sample, roughly 98% were seen once. Germline-derived CDR1 and CDR2 are SGHRS and YFSETQ. V lost 4 bases to trimming and J lost 3 bases, with 10 bases between them. The CDR3 length is 14 residues. This chain joins TRBV5-1 and TRBJ2-2; tentatively, D is TRBD1 (6 bases). The receptor was isolated from a human donor in good health. Sequencing was done on a sample of T cells isolated from PBMCs. The CDR3 coding sequence is TGCGCCAGCAGCCAGGGGCTGGACACCGGGGAGCTGTTTTTT. Translation: CASSQGLDTGELFF. Full variable domain (outside the CDR3, taken from reference TRBV5-1 and TRBJ2-2): KAGVTQTPRYLIKTRGQQVTLSCSPISGHRSVSWYQQTPGQGLQFLFEYFSETQRNKGNFPGRFSGRQFSNSRSEMNVSTLELGDSALYLCASSQGLDTGELFFGEGSRLTVL.